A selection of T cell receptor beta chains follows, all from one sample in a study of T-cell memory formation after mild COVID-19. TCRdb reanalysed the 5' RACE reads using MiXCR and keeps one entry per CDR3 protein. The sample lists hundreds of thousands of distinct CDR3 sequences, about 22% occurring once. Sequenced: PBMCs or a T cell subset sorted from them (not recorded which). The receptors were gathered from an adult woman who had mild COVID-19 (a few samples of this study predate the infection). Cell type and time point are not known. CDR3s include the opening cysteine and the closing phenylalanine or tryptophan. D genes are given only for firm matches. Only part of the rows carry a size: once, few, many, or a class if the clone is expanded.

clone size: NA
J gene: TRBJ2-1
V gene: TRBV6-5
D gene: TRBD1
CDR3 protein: CASRPGTGSGNEQFF
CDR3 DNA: TGTGCCAGCAGACCCGGGACAGGGTCGGGGAATGAGCAGTTCTTC

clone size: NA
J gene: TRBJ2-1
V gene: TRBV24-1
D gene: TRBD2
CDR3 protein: CATSGWRGGRNEQFF
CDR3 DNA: TGTGCCACCAGTGGTTGGCGGGGGGGCAGGAATGAGCAGTTCTTC

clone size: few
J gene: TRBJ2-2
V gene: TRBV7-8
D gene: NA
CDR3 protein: CASSSPDLPTGELFF
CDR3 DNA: TGTGCCAGCAGCTCCCCCGACCTTCCCACCGGGGAGCTGTTTTTT

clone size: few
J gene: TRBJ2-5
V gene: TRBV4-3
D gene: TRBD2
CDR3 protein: CASSHLGLAANRGETQYF
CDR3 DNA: TGCGCCAGCAGCCATCTCGGACTAGCGGCAAACCGTGGGGAGACCCAGTACTTC

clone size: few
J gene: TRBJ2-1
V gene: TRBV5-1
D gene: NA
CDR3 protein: CASSLGTMSSYNEQFF
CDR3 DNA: TGCGCCAGCAGCTTGGGGACTATGAGCTCCTACAATGAGCAGTTCTTC

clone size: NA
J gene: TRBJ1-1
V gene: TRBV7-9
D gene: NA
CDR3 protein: CASSQSGDPNTEAFF
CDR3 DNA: TGTGCCAGCAGTCAAAGCGGGGACCCTAACACTGAAGCTTTCTTT

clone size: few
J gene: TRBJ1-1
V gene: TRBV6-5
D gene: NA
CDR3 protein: CASSYSDISNTEAFF
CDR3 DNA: TGTGCCAGCAGTTACTCCGACATCTCGAACACTGAAGCTTTCTTT

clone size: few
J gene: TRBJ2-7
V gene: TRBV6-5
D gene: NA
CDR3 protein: CASSYESWRGRGGYEQYF
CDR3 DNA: TGTGCCAGCAGTTACGAATCCTGGAGGGGGCGAGGGGGTTACGAGCAGTACTTC

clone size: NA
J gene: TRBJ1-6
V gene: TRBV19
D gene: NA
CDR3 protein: CASSMWSRGENNSPLHF
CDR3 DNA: TGTGCCAGTAGTATGTGGTCGCGCGGGGAAAATAATTCACCCCTCCACTTT

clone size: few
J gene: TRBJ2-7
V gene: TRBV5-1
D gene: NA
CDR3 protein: CASRQEQGNPYEQYF
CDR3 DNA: TGCGCCAGCAGACAAGAACAGGGAAATCCCTACGAGCAGTACTTC

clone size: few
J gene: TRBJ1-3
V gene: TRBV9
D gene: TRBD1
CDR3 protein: CASSPQTGVSGNTIYF
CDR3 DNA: TGTGCCAGCAGCCCCCAGACAGGGGTCTCTGGAAACACCATATATTTT

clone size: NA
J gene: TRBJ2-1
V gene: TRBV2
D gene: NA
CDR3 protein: CASSGTLGAEQFF
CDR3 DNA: TGTGCCAGCAGTGGGACGCTCGGAGCTGAGCAGTTCTTC

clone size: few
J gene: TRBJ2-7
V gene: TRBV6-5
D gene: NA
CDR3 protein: CASSYDLGAYEQYF
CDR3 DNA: TGTGCCAGCAGTTACGACCTGGGAGCCTACGAGCAGTACTTC

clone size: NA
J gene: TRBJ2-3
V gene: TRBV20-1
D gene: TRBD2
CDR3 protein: CSARDSRGGFTDTQYF
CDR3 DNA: TGCAGTGCTAGAGATTCCCGGGGGGGATTCACAGATACGCAGTATTTT

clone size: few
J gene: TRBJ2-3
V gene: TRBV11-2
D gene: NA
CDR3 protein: CASSLEIGSTDTQYF
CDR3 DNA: TGTGCCAGCAGCTTAGAGATAGGGAGCACAGATACGCAGTATTTT

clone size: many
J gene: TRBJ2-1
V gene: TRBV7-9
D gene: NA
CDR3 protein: CASSPRYNEQFF
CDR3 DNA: TGTGCCAGCAGCCCTCGATACAATGAGCAGTTCTTC

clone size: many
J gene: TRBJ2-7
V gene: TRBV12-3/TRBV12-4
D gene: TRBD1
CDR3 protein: CASRPGQASYEQYF
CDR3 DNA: TGTGCCAGCAGACCCGGACAGGCCTCCTACGAGCAGTACTTC

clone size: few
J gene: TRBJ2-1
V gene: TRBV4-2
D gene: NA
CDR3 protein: CASSQELGGGPYNEQFF
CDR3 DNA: TGTGCCAGCAGCCAAGAATTAGGGGGAGGGCCGTACAATGAGCAGTTCTTC

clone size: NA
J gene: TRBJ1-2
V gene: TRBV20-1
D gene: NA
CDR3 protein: CSAREGGQGGNYGYTF
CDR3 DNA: TGCAGTGCTAGAGAGGGTGGGCAGGGCGGTAACTATGGCTACACCTTC

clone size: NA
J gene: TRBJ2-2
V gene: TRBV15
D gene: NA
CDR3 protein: CATSRVRLGGELFF
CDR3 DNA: TGTGCCACCAGCAGAGTTCGGTTGGGCGGGGAGCTGTTTTTT

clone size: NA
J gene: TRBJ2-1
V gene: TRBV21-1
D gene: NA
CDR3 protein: CASSFRDSRSCEQFF
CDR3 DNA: TGTGCCAGCAGCTTTCGGGACAGTCGGTCCTGTGAGCAGTTCTTC